This T cell receptor (beta chain) emerged from a study of memory CD4+ T cells and cytomegalovirus serostatus. Regarding the study as a whole: Of under 200 reported CMV TCRbeta sequences, about 67 were found in memory CD4+ repertoires.

Details on this clone: Its antigen is not identified.

Clones were read by immunoSEQ multiplex PCR, and TCRdb kept only the in-frame ones, dropping some. The sample contains about 47,000 clones, roughly 80% of which appear only once. Single viable CD3+CD4+CD8-CD45RO+ cells were sorted as the memory CD4+ T cells. Serum IgG to CMV pp150, pp28, p38 and p52 defined serostatus. CD4+ T cells were isolated by positive magnetic selection. The CDR3 runs 15 residues. Germline CDR1 reads MNHNS; CDR2 reads SASEGT. Trimming shortened V by 1 base and J by 0 bases, and 7 bases separated the two germline ends. This TCR derives from an adult in good health and CMV-seropositive. Sequenced material: memory CD4+ T cells from blood. J is TRBJ2-4 and V is TRBV6-1; unclear D gene. DNA of the CDR3: TGTGCCAGCAGTGAAGAGGTCCTAGCCAAAAACATTCAGTACTTC. Its translation: CASSEEVLAKNIQYF.